This T cell receptor beta chain was found in a study of regulatory T cells in long-lasting Graves disease. Study results and caveats: Exclusively peripheral blood, rather than thyroid tissue, was studied. Persistent Graves' patients showed reduced TCR diversity versus newly diagnosed patients.

Sequencing libraries for TCR beta were prepared with iRepertoire HTBI primers and Arm-PCR of CDR3 regions. TCRdb analysed the multiplex PCR reads with MiXCR anew, one entry per CDR3 protein. The repertoire holds some 330,000 distinct CDR3 sequences, less than 30% seen once, with under 35% in the top ten. As to this clonotype: The antigen remains unidentified.

J gave up 5 bases and V 7 bases, and 8 bases lay outside the gene matches. The CDR3 extends over 14 amino acids. Germline V gene data show CDR1 as MNHEY and CDR2 as SVGEGT. Time point reported: persistent/refractory GD, antithyroid drugs over 5 years with positive TRAb. RNA isolated from PBMCs was used to make the TCR library. The clonotype comes from a woman aged 40-49 years with Graves disease. J is TRBJ2-3 and V is TRBV6-2 or TRBV6-3, with 8 bases aligning to TRBD1. Sequenced here: peripheral blood mononuclear cells (PBMCs), sampled when the disease was refractory, from a patient treated with antithyroid drugs. The CDR3 DNA reads TGTGCCAGCACCAAACAGGGGGTGGGAGATACGCAGTATTTT. Translating gives CASTKQGVGDTQYF.